This T cell receptor beta chain was sequenced during a study of blood T cell repertoires in COVID-19. The overall study: Acute and convalescent COVID-19 samples came from the United States, Italy and Spain. PBMCs, B-cell-depleted T cells, or T cells provided the cDNA or gDNA that made up the material.

Original processing notes: Cell counts per sample came from amplifying reference gene primers. Data came from immunoSEQ multiplex PCR; TCRdb stores just in-frame clones and leaves some out. V, J and clone size are those of that table, while D and trimming were read from the DNA. The sample carries more than 65,000 clones, around nine tenths recorded once. Germline CDR1 LNHDA, CDR2 SQIVND (reference sequence). The ends lost 3 bases at V and 5 bases at J; junction bases unmatched: 7. CDR3 length: 15 amino acids. Sequenced: peripheral blood. The clonotype originates from a man between 60 and 75 years old with acute or convalescent COVID-19. The rearrangement links TRBV19 to TRBJ2-7; 10 bases fit TRBD1. CDR3 amino acids: CASSIRTGGINEQYF. The DNA for the CDR3 is TGTGCCAGTAGTATTAGGACAGGGGGAATAAACGAGCAGTACTTC.